This T cell receptor (beta chain) was captured by sequencing in a study of cytomegalovirus exposure and HLA in healthy donors. At the level of the study: In a previous analysis, 120 million or so unique TCR beta sequences were found from 150 million to 200 million T cells.

Both 60 Vbeta primers and 13 Jbeta primers went into the PCR. Here immunoSEQ multiplex PCR was the method, and the copy in TCRdb shows in-frame clones only, minus some. The sample carries approximately 220,000 clones, about 79% recorded once. In the case of this clone: Antigen specificity is unknown.

The study, taken as a whole, reports: Association of a missense DCLRE1C variant with TCR beta V- and J-gene trimming was reported in a later analysis. Another analysis was done later, and it associated 16,951 TCR beta sequences with HLA alleles at 0.05 false discovery rate.

This CDR3 region has 15 residues. This chain joins TRBV21-1 and TRBJ2-1; TRBD2, the table's D call, was not compared with the DNA. TRBV21-1 is assigned pseudogene status. This receptor was taken from a man between 18 and 35 years old in good health and CMV-seronegative. Sequenced material: PBMCs. The CDR3 DNA reads as TGTGCCAGCCCCATGGGACGGGAGGCCTACAATGAGCAGTTCTTC. Translation gives CASPMGREAYNEQFF.